This TCR beta chain was sequenced in a study of blood T cells in healthy people across ages. Regarding the study as a whole: Diversity was higher, and naive CD4+ cells more numerous, in long-lived donors than in aged donors. Because sorting was not performed, PBMCs prevented conclusive naive versus antigen-experienced comparison.

CDR1 MNHNY and CDR2 SVGAGI come from the germline V gene (reference sequence). V lost 2 bases and J lost 3; bases outside the gene matches: 0. The CDR3 contains 14 residues. There are a few counts of this clonotype. Its antigen is not identified. PCR was performed a second time for about 7 to 11 cycles using a sample-barcoded 5' primer and a J-beta primer mix. Researchers report that a template-switch adaptor with 12 random nucleotides tagged each cDNA molecule. A single record per CDR3 protein comes from TCRdb applying MiXCR to the 5' RACE reads. The sample lists 1,100,000 or so distinct CDR3 sequences, around 43% occurring once.

This receptor was obtained from a woman aged 60 to 75 in good health. The sequencing input was blood. The chain employs TRBV6-6 and TRBJ2-5, with 10 bases that match TRBD2. The CDR3 spells CASSYGLAEETQYF. CDR3 DNA sequence: TGTGCCAGCAGTTACGGACTAGCGGAAGAGACCCAGTACTTC.